This T cell receptor beta chain was retrieved from a study of blood T cell repertoires in COVID-19. Study context: COVID-19 samples, acute and convalescent, were from the United States, Italy and Spain. Nucleic acid was either cDNA or gDNA, and it came from T cells, B-cell-depleted T cells, or PBMCs.

This clone was picked up one time. Per the authors' pipeline: Reference gene primers were amplified, and this amplification served to estimate nucleated cell counts. The table came from immunoSEQ multiplex PCR; TCRdb's copy has only in-frame clones and leaves some out. V, J and clone size reflect that table, while D and trimming were determined from the DNA. The sample lists about 190,000 clones; less than 90% were seen once. Germline V gene lookup returns CDR1 SGHDT and CDR2 YYEEEE. The CDR3 spans 17 residues. With 4 bases clipped from V and 4 bases from J, the junction kept 13 bases outside the gene matches.

Sequencing used peripheral blood. The chain is built from TRBV5-6 and TRBJ2-2, with 7 bases identical to TRBD2. This sequence originates from a human donor in a cohort sampled during active COVID-19. The CDR3 here is CASSLTSIYRITGELFF. The CDR3 nucleotides read TGTGCCAGCAGCCTGACTAGCATTTATCGTATCACCGGGGAGCTGTTTTTT.